Each of the 11 T cell receptor beta chains below was sequenced from the same sample in a study of tumor-infiltrating lymphocytes in primary liver carcinoma. The investigators made TCR beta cDNA from approximately 0.5 ug total RNA, using a constant-region primer. Library construction for TCR beta comprised three nested multiplex PCR rounds performed with slightly modified ARM-PCR. Researchers ran the first two PCR rounds for 9 to 10 cycles each with TRBV1-TRBV30 forward primers and a C-beta reverse primer. TCRdb called the multiplex PCR reads again in MiXCR, with one record for every CDR3 protein. The sample has about 310,000 distinct CDR3 sequences, more than 55% seen once. Extraction also yielded germline DNA, while blood RNA was obtained from unsorted whole blood. Sequenced material: peripheral blood. The source of these receptors is a man aged 35 to 55 with primary liver carcinoma and hepatitis B virus infection.

Concerning this clonotype itself: A much bigger clone sits one base away, suggesting this may be a read error. The chain couples TRBV12-3 or TRBV12-4 to TRBJ2-7; no clear D. The CDR3 runs to 12 residues. In DNA form, the CDR3 reads TGTGCCAACAGTTTGACCACCTACGAGCAGTACTTC. Translation gives CANSLTTYEQYF.

A remark on this clonotype: This could be a read error, since a much larger clone is one nucleotide away. The rearrangement joins TRBV6-2 or TRBV6-3 to TRBJ2-1; no firm D call. This CDR3 region has 13 residues. Germline V gives CDR1 MNHEY, CDR2 SVGEGT. The V end lost 5 bases, the J end lost 7 bases, and 12 bases lay between the germline ends. The CDR3 loop reads CASSPSEWNEQFF. In DNA form, the CDR3 reads TGTGCCAGCAGTCCATCGGAGTGGAATGAGCAGTTCTTC.

Concerning this clonotype itself: The junction departs from germline at one end; a sequencing error may be responsible. J is TRBJ2-1 and V is TRBV5-8; 12 positions agree with TRBD2. Germline loops: CDR1 SGHTS, CDR2 YDEGEE. This CDR3 region has 19 residues. The CDR3 nucleotides are TGTGCCAGCAGCCCTAACGGACTAGCGGGATTTAGCTCCTTCAATGAGCAGTTCTTC. Protein product: CASSPNGLAGFSSFNEQFF.

Details on this clonotype: A single base separates this from a much larger clone, so it may be a read error. This chain connects TRBV29-1 to TRBJ1-1; TRBD1 aligns across 7 bases. Germline trimming cut 7 bases from V and 4 bases from J; bases unmatched to any gene: 12. The CDR3 is 14 amino acids. The germline V gene has CDR1 SQVTM and CDR2 ANQGSEA. The DNA of the CDR3 is TGCAGCGCCATGGACAGGTCGGAGGGCACTGAAGCTTTCTTT. Its protein is CSAMDRSEGTEAFF.

CDR3 loop: CASSQHSGRRNQPQHF. The CDR3 DNA follows: TGCGCCAGCAGCCAACACTCGGGGCGCCGCAATCAGCCCCAGCATTTT. The rearrangement uses TRBV4-1 and TRBJ1-5, with TRBD1 as a possible D gene (5 bases). Germline CDR1 is MGHRA and CDR2 is YSYEKL. This CDR3 spans 16 amino acids. V gave up 2 bases and J gave up 2 bases, with 13 bases separating them.

This clonotype was recorded many times. The chain is built from TRBV28 and TRBJ1-1; the D gene is possibly TRBD1 (6 bases). CDR1 is MDHEN, CDR2 SYDVKM, per germline. This CDR3 spans 13 amino acids. V lost 10 bases and J 1 base, leaving 13 bases between the germline ends. CDR3 sequence reads: CAIQPGQNTEAFF. In DNA, the CDR3 is TGTGCCATCCAACCGGGACAGAACACTGAAGCTTTCTTT.

This clonotype has just a few counts. CDR3 DNA: TGTGCCAGCAGACTTGGACAGACCTACGAGCAGTACTTC. Protein sequence: CASRLGQTYEQYF. This chain links TRBV6-5 with TRBJ2-7; D is possibly TRBD1 (6 bases). CDR3 size: 13 residues. V lost 6 bases and J lost 2, with 11 bases in between. Germline lookup yields CDR1 MNHEY and CDR2 SVGAGI.

The chain combines TRBV29-1 with TRBJ2-3; D perhaps matches TRBD2 (6 bases). Per germline, CDR1 SQVTM and CDR2 ANQGSEA. The CDR3 is made up of 15 amino acids. Trimming removed 5 bases from V and 0 bases from J, with 15 bases in between. CDR3 loop: CSVLAGRDSTDTQYF. The CDR3 DNA reads TGCAGCGTTTTGGCCGGGAGAGATAGCACAGATACGCAGTATTTT.

The rearrangement links TRBV6-6 to TRBJ1-4; D is ambiguous. This CDR3 contains 15 residues. Germline-derived CDR1 and CDR2 are MNHNY and SVGAGI (reference sequence). V gave up 0 bases and J gave up 2 bases, with 7 bases separating them. CDR3 coding DNA: TGTGCCAGCAGTTACTCCCTCAATACTAATGAAAAACTGTTTTTT. Translation: CASSYSLNTNEKLFF.

This clonotype was counted once. It may be a read error: a sequence one base away is much more abundant. The chain links TRBV7-9 to TRBJ1-2, with 7 bases matching TRBD1. This CDR3 contains 17 residues. CDR1 and CDR2 (germline): SEHNR, FQNEAQ (reference sequence). The CDR3 nucleotides read TGTGCCAGCAGCTCCAGACCCCAGGGGGGGCGCAACTATGGCTACATCTTC. Protein sequence: CASSSRPQGGRNYGYIF. The full variable domain, completed using reference TRBV7-9 and TRBJ1-2, is DTGVSQNPRHKITKRGQNVTFRCDPISEHNRLYWYRQTLGQGPEFLTYFQNEAQLEKSRLLSDRFSAERPKGSFSTLEIQRTEQGDSAMYLCASSSRPQGGRNYGYIFGSGTRLTVV.

Note on this clonotype: Its ends do not fully match the called genes, so a read error is possible. The chain combines TRBV6-5 with TRBJ2-1, with TRBD1 matching 9 bases. The CDR3 runs to 16 residues. Germline V CDR1 and CDR2: MNHEY, SVGAGI. The CDR3 coding sequence is TGTGCCGGCAGTCCGCTTACAGGGGGCGTTATGAATGAGCAGTTCTTC. Its translation is CAGSPLTGGVMNEQFF.